This section outlines one T cell receptor (beta chain) sequence together with its context. Assay used: immunoSEQ multiplex PCR; TCRdb lists only in-frame clones, some missing. This table holds 49,000 or so clones, less than 85% found once. The data were obtained in a study of PD-L1 blockade in urothelial cancer. The overall study: The authors examined blood 3 weeks (second dose) and 6 weeks after treatment start.

As for time point: pretreatment peripheral blood. V was pared by 5 bases and J by 2 bases, with 13 bases of the junction left unmatched. The CDR3 is made up of 17 amino acids. Germline assignment: CDR1 MDHEN and CDR2 SYDVKM. The specimen was PBMCs, collected around atezolizumab (anti-PD-L1) treatment. The chain joins TRBV28 to TRBJ1-1; TRBD1 matches 8 bases. This clonotype was obtained from a man between 65 and 85 years old with urothelial cancer. DNA of the CDR3: TGTGCCAGCAGTCGACTTGGGACAGGTCATCGAAACACTGAAGCTTTCTTT. This translates into CASSRLGTGHRNTEAFF.